Reported below is one T cell receptor beta chain. These data belong to a study of blood T cell repertoires in COVID-19. Generated by immunoSEQ multiplex PCR, the TCRdb table keeps only in-frame clones and is missing some. The sample contains around 260,000 clones, around 87% of which appear only once. V lost 5 bases and J 1 base, leaving 21 bases between the germline ends. The CDR3 is 18 residues long. Per the germline V gene, CDR1 is SGHAT and CDR2 is FQNNGV. This sequence was found in a woman in her forties or fifties with acute or convalescent COVID-19. The V gene is TRBV11-2, the J gene TRBJ2-1; maybe TRBD2 (6 bases). Sequencing used peripheral blood. The CDR3 protein is CASSARISGELSYNEQFF. Written as DNA, the CDR3 is TGTGCCAGCAGCGCCCGGATTTCGGGAGAATTATCCTACAATGAGCAGTTCTTC.